This T cell receptor beta chain was sequenced during a study of T-cell memory formation after mild COVID-19. Study as a whole: Most TCR clusters belonged to a single donor. Study-level points and caveats: Several responding clones turned up in pre-infection memory, indicating that cross-reactive memory may have taken part.

There are many counts of this clonotype. What it recognizes is unknown. Using its own MiXCR run on the 5' RACE reads, TCRdb lists one record per CDR3 protein. The sample has about 29,000 distinct CDR3 sequences; roughly an eighth are singletons. This CDR3 is built from 14 residues. Trimming shortened V by 4 bases and J by 2 bases, and 8 bases separated the two germline ends. Per the germline V gene, CDR1 is MGHRA and CDR2 is YSYEKL. V gene TRBV4-1 combines with J gene TRBJ1-4; D uncertain. The sample taken for sequencing was PBMCs or a T cell subset sorted from them (not recorded which). The sequence was obtained from an adult woman who had mild COVID-19 (a few samples of this study predate the infection). Cell type and time point are not known. The CDR3: CASSLTGTNEKLFF. DNA for the CDR3: TGCGCCAGCAGCCTAACCGGGACTAATGAAAAACTGTTTTTT.